A selection of T cell receptor beta chains follows, all from one sample in a study of OX40 agonist ivuxolimab in advanced cancers. The method was immunoSEQ multiplex PCR; TCRdb's version includes in-frame clones alone and lacks a portion of them. Of about 97,000 clones listed, about nine tenths are singletons. The sequencing used CD4+ or CD8+ T cells sorted from blood, collected in a trial of the OX40 agonist ivuxolimab. The receptor source for this set is an adult with an advanced solid tumor such as melanoma, head and neck, liver or kidney cancer. CDR3s include the opening cysteine and the closing phenylalanine or tryptophan. Fields, in order: CDR3 length, clone size, V gene, J gene, D gene, CDR3 protein, CDR3 DNA. A D gene is named only where the DNA matches it firmly. A clone size is listed for some rows: how often the clone was seen (once, few, many), or a class if it is expanded.

len: 16
abundance: -
v_gene: TRBV6-5
j_gene: TRBJ1-2
d_gene: -
CDR3aa: CASSYIPGTGGYGYTF
CDR3nt: TGTGCCAGCAGTTACATCCCGGGGACCGGGGGGTATGGCTACACCTTC

len: 14
abundance: -
v_gene: TRBV6-6
j_gene: TRBJ1-1
d_gene: -
CDR3aa: CASSSKGRHTEAFF
CDR3nt: TGTGCCAGCAGTTCCAAAGGGAGGCACACTGAAGCTTTCTTT

len: 13
abundance: -
v_gene: TRBV2
j_gene: TRBJ2-1
d_gene: -
CDR3aa: CASRGGMGNEQFF
CDR3nt: TGTGCCAGCAGGGGGGGAATGGGAAATGAGCAGTTCTTC

len: 11
abundance: -
v_gene: TRBV2
j_gene: TRBJ2-2
d_gene: -
CDR3aa: CASSYYGELFF
CDR3nt: TGTGCCAGCAGTTACTACGGGGAGCTGTTTTTT

len: 15
abundance: few
v_gene: TRBV6-5
j_gene: TRBJ2-7
d_gene: -
CDR3aa: CASRRDRDFTYEQYF
CDR3nt: TGTGCCAGCAGGCGCGACCGGGACTTCACCTACGAGCAGTACTTC

len: 14
abundance: -
v_gene: TRBV2
j_gene: TRBJ1-5
d_gene: TRBD1
CDR3aa: CASRQGESNQPQHF
CDR3nt: TGTGCCAGCCGACAGGGAGAAAGCAATCAGCCCCAGCATTTT

len: 15
abundance: -
v_gene: TRBV18
j_gene: TRBJ2-7
d_gene: TRBD1
CDR3aa: CASSPRQGASYEQYF
CDR3nt: TGTGCCAGCTCACCACGGCAGGGGGCGAGTTACGAGCAGTACTTC

len: 10
abundance: -
v_gene: TRBV9
j_gene: TRBJ2-1
d_gene: -
CDR3aa: CASGPNEQFF
CDR3nt: TGTGCCAGCGGACCCAATGAGCAGTTCTTC

len: 16
abundance: -
v_gene: TRBV5-8
j_gene: TRBJ2-7
d_gene: TRBD2
CDR3aa: CASSLGTSGRTYEQYF
CDR3nt: TGTGCCAGCAGCTTGGGGACTAGCGGGAGGACCTACGAGCAGTACTTC

len: 10
abundance: -
v_gene: TRBV29-1
j_gene: TRBJ2-7
d_gene: -
CDR3aa: CSVITYEQYF
CDR3nt: TGCAGCGTGATAACGTACGAGCAGTACTTC

len: 15
abundance: -
v_gene: TRBV4-1
j_gene: TRBJ2-6
d_gene: -
CDR3aa: CASSQEQRRANVLTF
CDR3nt: TGCGCCAGCAGCCAAGAACAGCGGAGGGCCAACGTCCTGACTTTC

len: 14
abundance: -
v_gene: TRBV5-1
j_gene: TRBJ1-1
d_gene: -
CDR3aa: CASSLQGQNTEAFF
CDR3nt: TGCGCCAGCAGCTTGCAGGGACAGAACACTGAAGCTTTCTTT

len: 17
abundance: -
v_gene: TRBV6-1
j_gene: TRBJ2-1
d_gene: TRBD1
CDR3aa: CASSDGTGGKSYNEQFF
CDR3nt: TGTGCCAGCAGTGACGGGACAGGGGGGAAGTCCTACAATGAGCAGTTCTTC

len: 13
abundance: -
v_gene: TRBV11-2
j_gene: TRBJ2-1
d_gene: -
CDR3aa: CASSSSLVSEQFF
CDR3nt: TGTGCCAGCAGCTCCTCCCTGGTGAGTGAGCAGTTCTTC

len: 16
abundance: -
v_gene: TRBV19
j_gene: TRBJ2-2
d_gene: -
CDR3aa: CASSIARGAVTGELFF
CDR3nt: TGTGCCAGTAGTATAGCTCGGGGGGCGGTCACCGGGGAGCTGTTTTTT

len: 12
abundance: -
v_gene: TRBV9
j_gene: TRBJ2-5
d_gene: -
CDR3aa: CASSGFQETQYF
CDR3nt: TGTGCCAGCAGCGGTTTCCAAGAGACCCAGTACTTC

len: 13
abundance: -
v_gene: TRBV5-1
j_gene: TRBJ2-1
d_gene: -
CDR3aa: CASSLPGRGEQFF
CDR3nt: TGCGCCAGCAGCTTGCCCGGTCGTGGCGAGCAGTTCTTC

len: 16
abundance: -
v_gene: TRBV7-9
j_gene: TRBJ1-3
d_gene: TRBD1
CDR3aa: CASSRLGQGTGNTIYF
CDR3nt: TGTGCCAGCAGCCGGTTGGGACAGGGCACTGGAAACACCATATATTTT

len: 14
abundance: few
v_gene: TRBV18
j_gene: TRBJ1-4
d_gene: -
CDR3aa: CASSPVPGGRKLFF
CDR3nt: TGTGCCAGCTCCCCTGTGCCGGGGGGGCGAAAACTGTTTTTT

len: 13
abundance: once
v_gene: TRBV6-1
j_gene: TRBJ1-6
d_gene: -
CDR3aa: CAGAVEGNSPLHF
CDR3nt: TGTGCCGGGGCCGTGGAGGGGAATTCACCCCTCCACTTT